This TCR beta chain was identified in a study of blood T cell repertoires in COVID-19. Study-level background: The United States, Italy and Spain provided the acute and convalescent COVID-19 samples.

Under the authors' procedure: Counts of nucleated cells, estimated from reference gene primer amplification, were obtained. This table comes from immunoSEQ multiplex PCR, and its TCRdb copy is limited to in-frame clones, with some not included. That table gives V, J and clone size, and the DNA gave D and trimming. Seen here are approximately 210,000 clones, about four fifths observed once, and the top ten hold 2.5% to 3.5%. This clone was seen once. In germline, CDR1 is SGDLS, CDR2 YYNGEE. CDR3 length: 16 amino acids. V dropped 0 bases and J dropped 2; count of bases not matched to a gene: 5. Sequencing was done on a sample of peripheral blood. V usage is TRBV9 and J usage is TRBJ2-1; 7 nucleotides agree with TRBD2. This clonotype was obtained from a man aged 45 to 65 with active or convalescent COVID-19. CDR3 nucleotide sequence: TGTGCCAGCAGCGTAGGTGAGGGAGGGCCCTACAATGAGCAGTTCTTC. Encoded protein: CASSVGEGGPYNEQFF.